This T cell receptor (beta chain) was profiled in a study of OX40 agonist ivuxolimab in advanced cancers. Study at large: Cancers in dose escalation were hepatocellular, melanoma, renal cell and head and neck.

Note on this clone: Its cognate antigen is unknown.

Generated by immunoSEQ multiplex PCR, the TCRdb table keeps only in-frame clones and is missing some. The sample lists about 79,000 clones, more than 85% occurring once. Study findings and constraints: Undetermined was the antigen specificity of the expanded peripheral T cells.

There are 15 residues in the CDR3. The junction had 5 bases not matched to a gene; V was cut back by 5 bases and J by 2 bases. Germline assignment: CDR1 ENHRY and CDR2 SYGVKD. The clonotype originates from an adult with an advanced solid tumor such as melanoma, head and neck, liver or kidney cancer. The chain couples TRBV10-3 to TRBJ2-7; 11 bases line up with TRBD1. Specimen: CD4+ or CD8+ T cells sorted from blood, collected in a trial of the OX40 agonist ivuxolimab. In nucleotides, the CDR3 is TGTGCCATCAGTCCCGGGACAGGGGGGCCCTACGAGCAGTACTTC. Its protein is CAISPGTGGPYEQYF.